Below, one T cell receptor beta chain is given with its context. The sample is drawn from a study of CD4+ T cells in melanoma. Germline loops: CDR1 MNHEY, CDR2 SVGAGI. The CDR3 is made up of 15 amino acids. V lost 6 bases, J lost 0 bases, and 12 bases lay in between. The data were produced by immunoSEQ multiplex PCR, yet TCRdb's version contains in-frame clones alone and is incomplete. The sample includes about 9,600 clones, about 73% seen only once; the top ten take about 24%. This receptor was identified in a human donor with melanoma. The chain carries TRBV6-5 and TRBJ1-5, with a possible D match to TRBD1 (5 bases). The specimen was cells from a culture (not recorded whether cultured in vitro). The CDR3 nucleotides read TGTGCCAGCAGCAGAGACAGTTATAGCAATCAGCCCCAGCATTTT. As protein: CASSRDSYSNQPQHF.